The 12 T cell receptor beta chains below come from one sample, sequenced in a study of T cell responses to AZD1222 COVID-19 vaccine. Sequencing used immunoSEQ multiplex PCR; TCRdb keeps in-frame clones, though not all of them. The sample lists about 78,000 clones, around four fifths seen once, with 2.5% to 3% in the top ten. The sample here was peripheral blood, taken on day 0 of AZD1222 vaccination. These TCRs come from an adult in good health.

This sequence joins TRBV7-6 and TRBJ1-1, with D hard to call. Germline lookup yields CDR1 SGHVS and CDR2 FNYEAQ. This CDR3 is 14 amino acids long. The ends were cut back, 2 bases at V and 6 bases at J, with 13 bases in the middle. CDR3 bases: TGTGCCAGCAGCTTAAAGCGATTCGGCTCTGAAGCTTTCTTT. Its translation: CASSLKRFGSEAFF.

The genes are TRBV27 and TRBJ2-7; 7 bases map to TRBD1. This CDR3 is built from 14 residues. Germline trimming cut 5 bases from V and 8 bases from J; bases unmatched to any gene: 12. Germline assignment: CDR1 MNHEY and CDR2 SMNVEV (reference sequence). CDR3 nucleotides: TGTGCCAGCAGTCCTCTCCCCAGGGGGTTACAGCAGTACTTC. Translation gives CASSPLPRGLQQYF.

This chain connects TRBV24-1 to TRBJ1-4, with 10 bases aligning to TRBD1. Germline loops: CDR1 KGHDR, CDR2 SFDVKD. CDR3 length: 15 amino acids. The J segment lost 8 bases and the V segment lost 4 bases, leaving 6 bases of the junction unmatched. The CDR3 bases are TGTGCCACCAGTGACCGGACAGGGGGTTTGGAAAAACTGTTTTTT. Translating it yields CATSDRTGGLEKLFF.

The chain uses TRBV7-2 and TRBJ2-7; TRBD2 matches 13 bases. Germline V lookup: CDR1 SGHTA, CDR2 FQGNSA. CDR3 length: 15 amino acids. Trimming at V came to 4 bases and at J to 2 bases, leaving 2 bases not matched to a gene. CDR3 nucleotide sequence: TGTGCCAGCAGCTGGGGGACTAGCGGGGCCTACGAGCAGTACTTC. Protein product: CASSWGTSGAYEQYF.

This clone was detected a few times. The V and J genes are TRBV4-3 and TRBJ1-2, with D hard to call. The CDR3 loop spans 16 amino acids. CDR1 and CDR2 from the germline V gene are LGHNA and YSLEER. V was trimmed by 3 bases and J by 0 bases, leaving 14 bases between them. The CDR3 DNA reads as TGCGCCAGCAGCCAGAACAGACTAGATTCTAACTATGGCTACACCTTC. It translates to CASSQNRLDSNYGYTF.

CDR3 DNA: TGCGCCAGCAGCTTCCAGGGAAGCACAGATACGCAGTATTTT. This encodes CASSFQGSTDTQYF. The chain carries TRBV5-1 and TRBJ2-3; a possible D gene is TRBD1 (5 bases). Trimming took 2 bases from V and 0 from J, leaving 7 bases between them. Germline CDR1 SGHRS, CDR2 YFSETQ. CDR3 size: 14 residues.

The V call is TRBV28, the J call TRBJ2-7; D may match TRBD1 or TRBD2 (5 bases each). The CDR3 is 15 residues long. The ends were cut back, 6 bases at V and 2 bases at J, with 17 bases in the middle. Germline V gene data show CDR1 as MDHEN and CDR2 as SYDVKM. The CDR3 is CASRPARDGAYEQYF. The CDR3 nucleotides read TGTGCCAGCAGACCGGCCCGGGACGGAGCCTACGAGCAGTACTTC.

This clone has just one count. Germline and junction disagree at one end, which may indicate a read error. The V and J genes are TRBV5-6 and TRBJ1-4; TRBD1 matches 8 bases. Germline CDR1 and CDR2: SGHDT and YYEEEE. CDR3 size: 12 residues. This chain's CDR3 is CASSLGSRDRIF. CDR3 nucleotides: TGTGCCAGCAGCTTGGGGTCCCGGGACAGGATTTTT.

This chain uses TRBV7-2 with TRBJ1-2; the D is unclear. The CDR3 has 14 residues. Trimming pared 5 bases from V and 2 bases from J, leaving 12 bases between. The germline V gene has CDR1 SGHTA and CDR2 FQGNSA. CDR3 in DNA: TGTGCCAGCAGCCCGGTCGGCCCGAACTATGGCTACACCTTC. Amino acid sequence: CASSPVGPNYGYTF.

The V call is TRBV25-1, the J call TRBJ1-4, with 10 bases identical to TRBD1. Germline trimming cut 2 bases from V and 4 bases from J; bases unmatched to any gene: 4. Germline V CDR1 and CDR2: MGHDK, SYGVNS. The CDR3 has 16 residues. The chain's CDR3 is CASSEGTGAFNEKLFF. CDR3 nucleotides: TGTGCCAGCAGTGAAGGGACAGGGGCCTTTAATGAAAAACTGTTTTTT.

The chain links TRBV19 to TRBJ2-5; TRBD1 matches at 7 bases. Germline values: CDR1 LNHDA, CDR2 SQIVND (reference sequence). This CDR3 is 15 amino acids long. Trimming took 4 bases from V and 4 from J; bases not matched to a gene: 9. CDR3 sequence: CASSSYKGGVETQYF. Written as DNA, the CDR3 is TGTGCCAGTAGTAGTTATAAAGGGGGCGTAGAGACCCAGTACTTC.

The rearrangement links TRBV6-1 to TRBJ1-5; no reliable D call. CDR1 MNHNS and CDR2 SASEGT come from the germline V gene. CDR3 size: 13 residues. Trimming pared 3 bases from V and 4 bases from J, leaving 7 bases between. The CDR3 nucleotides are TGTGCCAGCAGTGACTATATTAATCAGCCCCAGCATTTT. Amino acid sequence: CASSDYINQPQHF.